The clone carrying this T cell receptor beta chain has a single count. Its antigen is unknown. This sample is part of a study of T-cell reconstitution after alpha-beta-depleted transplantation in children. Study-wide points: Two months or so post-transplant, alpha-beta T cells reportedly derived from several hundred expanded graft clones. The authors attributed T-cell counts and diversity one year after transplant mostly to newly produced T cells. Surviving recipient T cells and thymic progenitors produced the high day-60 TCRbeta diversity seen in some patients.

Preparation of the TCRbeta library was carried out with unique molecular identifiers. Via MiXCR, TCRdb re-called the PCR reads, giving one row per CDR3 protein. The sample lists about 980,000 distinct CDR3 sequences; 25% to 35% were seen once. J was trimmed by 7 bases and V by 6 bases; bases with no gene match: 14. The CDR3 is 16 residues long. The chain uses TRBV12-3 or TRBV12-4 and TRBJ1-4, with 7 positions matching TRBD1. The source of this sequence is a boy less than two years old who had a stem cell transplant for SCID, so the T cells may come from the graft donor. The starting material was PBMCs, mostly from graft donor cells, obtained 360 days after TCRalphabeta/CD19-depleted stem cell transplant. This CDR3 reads CASSRGQVPEFEKLFF. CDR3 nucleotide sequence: TGTGCCAGCAGCCGTGGACAGGTCCCTGAATTTGAAAAACTGTTTTTT.